The subject of this entry is one T cell receptor (beta chain). The antigen remains undetermined. The data belong to a study of human T cells and chemical hapten exposure. About the study: Sensitization applied 2% DPC to 2 cm by 2 cm of upper inner arm skin. The study's findings and limits: Each of the donors had alopecia, so their immune responses may not resemble those of healthy people.

The CDR3 length is 15 residues. The V gene lost 0 bases and the J gene lost 5 bases, with 12 bases spanning the gap. From germline, CDR1 is SGDLS and CDR2 YYNGEE. As for time point: patch test 2, 6 weeks after DPC sensitization. Documented treatment: therapeutic diphenylcyclopropenone sensitization with weekly scalp DPC. TCRdb re-derived calls from the RACE reads in MiXCR, one entry per CDR3 protein. Of approximately 85,000 distinct CDR3 sequences listed, 9.5% to 13% are singletons. The chain combines TRBV9 with TRBJ2-1, with D maybe TRBD2 (5 bases). This specimen was whole blood, taken in connection with sensitization to the hapten diphenylcyclopropenone (DPC). The sequence derives from a woman in her 30s with alopecia areata. Some clones in this sample may be carry-over from other donors' samples. CDR3 amino acids: CASSVAGLANNEQFF. The CDR3 DNA reads as TGTGCCAGCAGCGTAGCTGGGCTAGCTAACAATGAGCAGTTCTTC.